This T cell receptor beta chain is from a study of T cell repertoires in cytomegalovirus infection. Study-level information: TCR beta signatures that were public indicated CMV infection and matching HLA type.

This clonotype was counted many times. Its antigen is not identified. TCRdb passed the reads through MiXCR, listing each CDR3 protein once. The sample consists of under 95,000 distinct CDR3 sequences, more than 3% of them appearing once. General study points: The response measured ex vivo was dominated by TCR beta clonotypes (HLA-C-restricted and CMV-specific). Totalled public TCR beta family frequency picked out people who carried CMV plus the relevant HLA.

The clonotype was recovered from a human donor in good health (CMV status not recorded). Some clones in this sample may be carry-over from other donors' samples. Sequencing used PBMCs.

CDR3 nucleotides: TGTGCCAGCAGCAAGTCCGGGACCGTCCCTTTTGAACTGTTTTTT. This codes for CASSKSGTVPFELFF. J is TRBJ1-4 and V is TRBV7-2, with D possibly being TRBD1 (5 bases). The V gene's germline CDR1 is SGHTA and CDR2 FQGNSA. The CDR3 totals 15 residues. The ends were cut back, 5 bases at V and 12 bases at J, with 22 bases in the middle.